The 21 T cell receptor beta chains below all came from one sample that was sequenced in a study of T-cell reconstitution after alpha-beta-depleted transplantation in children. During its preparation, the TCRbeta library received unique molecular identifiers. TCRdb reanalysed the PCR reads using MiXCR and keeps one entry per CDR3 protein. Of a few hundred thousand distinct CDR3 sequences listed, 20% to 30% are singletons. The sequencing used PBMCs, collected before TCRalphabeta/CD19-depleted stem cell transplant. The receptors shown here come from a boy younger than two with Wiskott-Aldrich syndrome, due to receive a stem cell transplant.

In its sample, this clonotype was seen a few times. The CDR3 DNA sequence: TGTGCCAGTTCGACAGGGCCTGGGGCCAACGTCCTGACTTTC. This encodes CASSTGPGANVLTF. The chain combines TRBV2 with TRBJ2-6; 7 bases are shared with TRBD1. Germline lookup yields CDR1 SNHLY and CDR2 FYNNEI. The CDR3 runs to 14 residues. J gave up 2 bases and V 9 bases, and 4 bases lay outside the gene matches.

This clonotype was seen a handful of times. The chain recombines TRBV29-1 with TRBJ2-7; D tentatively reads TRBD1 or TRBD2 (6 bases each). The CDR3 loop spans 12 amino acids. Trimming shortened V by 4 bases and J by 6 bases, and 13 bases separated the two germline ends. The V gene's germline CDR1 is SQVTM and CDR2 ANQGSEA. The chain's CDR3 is CSVAPRGGEQYF. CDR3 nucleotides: TGCAGCGTTGCCCCCAGGGGAGGCGAGCAGTACTTC.

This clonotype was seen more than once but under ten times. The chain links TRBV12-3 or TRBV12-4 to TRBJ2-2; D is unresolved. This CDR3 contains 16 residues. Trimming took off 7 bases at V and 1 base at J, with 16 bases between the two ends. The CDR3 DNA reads TGTGCCAGCATCTTTCGATCTGAGGTGAACACCGGGGAGCTGTTTTTT. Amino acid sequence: CASIFRSEVNTGELFF.

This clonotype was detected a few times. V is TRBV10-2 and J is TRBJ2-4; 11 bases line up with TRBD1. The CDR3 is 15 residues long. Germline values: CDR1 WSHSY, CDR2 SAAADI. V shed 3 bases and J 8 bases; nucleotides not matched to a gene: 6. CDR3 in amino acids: CASSEWTGGLDIQYF. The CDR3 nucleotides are TGCGCCAGCAGTGAATGGACAGGGGGCCTGGACATTCAGTACTTC.

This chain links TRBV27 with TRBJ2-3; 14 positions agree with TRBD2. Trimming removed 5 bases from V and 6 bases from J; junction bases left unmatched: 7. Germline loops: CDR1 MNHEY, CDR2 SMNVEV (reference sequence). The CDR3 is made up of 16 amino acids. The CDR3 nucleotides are TGTGCCAGCAGTCATTCCGGGACTAGCGGGAGTGATACGCAGTATTTT. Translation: CASSHSGTSGSDTQYF.

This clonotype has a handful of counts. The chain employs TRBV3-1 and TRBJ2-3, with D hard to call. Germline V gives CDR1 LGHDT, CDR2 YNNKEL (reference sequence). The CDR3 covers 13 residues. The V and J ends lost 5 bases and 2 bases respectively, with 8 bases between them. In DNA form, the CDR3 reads TGTGCCAGCAGCACACGCCTCACAGATACGCAGTATTTT. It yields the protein CASSTRLTDTQYF.

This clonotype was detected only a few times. The CDR3 nucleotides read TGCGCCAGCAGCATGGTACAGGGCCAGAGACACTATGGCTACACCTTC. It encodes CASSMVQGQRHYGYTF. The J gene is TRBJ1-2, the V gene TRBV5-1; possible D gene TRBD1, 6 bases. The germline gives CDR1 SGHRS, CDR2 YFSETQ. The CDR3 spans 16 residues. The germline V and J ends were trimmed by 4 bases and 3 bases, with 19 bases remaining between them.

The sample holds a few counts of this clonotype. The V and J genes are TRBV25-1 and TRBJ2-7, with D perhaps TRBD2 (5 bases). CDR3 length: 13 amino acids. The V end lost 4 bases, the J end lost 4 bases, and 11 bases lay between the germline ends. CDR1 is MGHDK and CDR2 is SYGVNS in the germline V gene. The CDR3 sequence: CASSVGVLYEQYF. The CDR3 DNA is TGTGCCAGCAGTGTGGGAGTCTTGTACGAGCAGTACTTC.

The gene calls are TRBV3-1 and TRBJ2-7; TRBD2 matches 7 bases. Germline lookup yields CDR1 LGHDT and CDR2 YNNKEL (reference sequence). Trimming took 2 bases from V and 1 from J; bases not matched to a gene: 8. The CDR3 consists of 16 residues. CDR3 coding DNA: TGTGCCAGCAGCCAATTGCCGGGAGGACCTTCCTACGAGCAGTACTTC. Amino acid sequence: CASSQLPGGPSYEQYF.

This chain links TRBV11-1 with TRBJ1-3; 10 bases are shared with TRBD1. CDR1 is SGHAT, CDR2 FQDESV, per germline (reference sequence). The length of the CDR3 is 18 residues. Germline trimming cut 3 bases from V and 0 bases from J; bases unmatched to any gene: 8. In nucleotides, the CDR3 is TGTGCCAGCAGCTTTTCTGGGACAGGGGACATCTCTGGAAACACCATATATTTT. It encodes CASSFSGTGDISGNTIYF.

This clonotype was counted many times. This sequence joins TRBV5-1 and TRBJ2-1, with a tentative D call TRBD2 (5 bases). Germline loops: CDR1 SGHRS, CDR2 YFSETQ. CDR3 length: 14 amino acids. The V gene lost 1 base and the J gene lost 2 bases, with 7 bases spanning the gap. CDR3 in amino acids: CASSLSGTYNEQFF. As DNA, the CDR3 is TGCGCCAGCAGCTTGAGCGGAACCTACAATGAGCAGTTCTTC. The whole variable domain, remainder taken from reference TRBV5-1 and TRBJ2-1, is KAGVTQTPRYLIKTRGQQVTLSCSPISGHRSVSWYQQTPGQGLQFLFEYFSETQRNKGNFPGRFSGRQFSNSRSEMNVSTLELGDSALYLCASSLSGTYNEQFFGPGTRLTVL.

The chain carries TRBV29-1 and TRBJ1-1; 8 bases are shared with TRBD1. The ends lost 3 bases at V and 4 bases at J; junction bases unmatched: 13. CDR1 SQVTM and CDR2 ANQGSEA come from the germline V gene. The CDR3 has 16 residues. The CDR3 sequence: CSVEAGQGVRSTEAFF. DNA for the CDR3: TGCAGCGTTGAGGCCGGACAGGGAGTAAGGAGCACTGAAGCTTTCTTT.

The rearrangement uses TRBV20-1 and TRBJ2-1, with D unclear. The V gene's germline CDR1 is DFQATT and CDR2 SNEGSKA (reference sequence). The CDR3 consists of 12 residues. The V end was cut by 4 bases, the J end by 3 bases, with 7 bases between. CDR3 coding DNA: TGCAGTGCTACCGGAAACTACAATGAGCAGTTCTTC. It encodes CSATGNYNEQFF.

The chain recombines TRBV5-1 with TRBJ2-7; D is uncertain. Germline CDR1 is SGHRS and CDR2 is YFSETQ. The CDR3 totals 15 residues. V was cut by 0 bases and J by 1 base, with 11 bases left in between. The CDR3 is CASSLEPVGSYEQYF. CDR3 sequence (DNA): TGCGCCAGCAGCTTGGAGCCGGTGGGGTCCTACGAGCAGTACTTC.

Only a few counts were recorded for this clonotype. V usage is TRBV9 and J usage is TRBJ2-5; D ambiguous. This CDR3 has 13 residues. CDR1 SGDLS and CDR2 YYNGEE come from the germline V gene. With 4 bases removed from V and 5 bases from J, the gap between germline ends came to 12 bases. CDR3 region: CASSPHTKETQYF. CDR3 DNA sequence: TGTGCCAGCAGCCCCCACACGAAGGAGACCCAGTACTTC. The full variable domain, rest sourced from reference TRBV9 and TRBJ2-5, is DSGVTQTPKHLITATGQRVTLRCSPRSGDLSVYWYQQSLDQGLQFLIQYYNGEERAKGNILERFSAQQFPDLHSELNLSSLELGDSALYFCASSPHTKETQYFGPGTRLLVL.

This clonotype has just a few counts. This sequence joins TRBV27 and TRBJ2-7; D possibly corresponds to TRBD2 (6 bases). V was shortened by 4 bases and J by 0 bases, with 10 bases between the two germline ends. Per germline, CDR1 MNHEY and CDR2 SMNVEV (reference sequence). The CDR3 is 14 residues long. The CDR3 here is CASSSPGLSYEQYF. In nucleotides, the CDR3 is TGTGCCAGCAGTTCACCGGGACTCTCCTACGAGCAGTACTTC.

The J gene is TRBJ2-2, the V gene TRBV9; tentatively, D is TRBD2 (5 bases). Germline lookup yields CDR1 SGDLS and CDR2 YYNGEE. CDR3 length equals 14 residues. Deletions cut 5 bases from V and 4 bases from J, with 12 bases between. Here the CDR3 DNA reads TGTGCCAGCAGTGACGACTACTTCACCGGGGAGCTGTTTTTT. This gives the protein CASSDDYFTGELFF.

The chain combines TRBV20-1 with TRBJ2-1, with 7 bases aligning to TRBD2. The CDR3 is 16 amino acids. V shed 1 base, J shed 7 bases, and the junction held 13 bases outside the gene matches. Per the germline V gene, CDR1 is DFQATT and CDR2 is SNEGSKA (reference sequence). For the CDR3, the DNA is TGCAGTGCTAGAGGGCGGGGCGGGAGTCATGATAATGAGCAGTTCTTC. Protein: CSARGRGGSHDNEQFF.

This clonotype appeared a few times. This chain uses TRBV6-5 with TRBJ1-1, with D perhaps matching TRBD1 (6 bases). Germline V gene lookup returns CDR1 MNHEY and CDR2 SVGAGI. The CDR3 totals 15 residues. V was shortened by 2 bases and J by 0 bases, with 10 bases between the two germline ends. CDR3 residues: CASSYRQGMNTEAFF. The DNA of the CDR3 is TGTGCCAGCAGTTACCGGCAGGGGATGAACACTGAAGCTTTCTTT.

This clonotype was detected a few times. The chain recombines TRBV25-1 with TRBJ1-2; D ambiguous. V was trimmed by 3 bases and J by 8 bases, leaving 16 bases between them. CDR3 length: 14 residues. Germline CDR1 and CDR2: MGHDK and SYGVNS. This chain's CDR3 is CASSEGSQLGGYTF. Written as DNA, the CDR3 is TGTGCCAGCAGTGAGGGCAGCCAACTGGGCGGCTACACCTTC.

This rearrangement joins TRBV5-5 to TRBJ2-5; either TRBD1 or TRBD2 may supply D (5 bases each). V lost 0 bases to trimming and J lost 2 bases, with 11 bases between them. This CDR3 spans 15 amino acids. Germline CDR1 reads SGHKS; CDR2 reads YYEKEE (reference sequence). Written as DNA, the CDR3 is TGTGCCAGCAGCTTGGGGGGACGGATACAAGAGACCCAGTACTTC. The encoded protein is CASSLGGRIQETQYF.